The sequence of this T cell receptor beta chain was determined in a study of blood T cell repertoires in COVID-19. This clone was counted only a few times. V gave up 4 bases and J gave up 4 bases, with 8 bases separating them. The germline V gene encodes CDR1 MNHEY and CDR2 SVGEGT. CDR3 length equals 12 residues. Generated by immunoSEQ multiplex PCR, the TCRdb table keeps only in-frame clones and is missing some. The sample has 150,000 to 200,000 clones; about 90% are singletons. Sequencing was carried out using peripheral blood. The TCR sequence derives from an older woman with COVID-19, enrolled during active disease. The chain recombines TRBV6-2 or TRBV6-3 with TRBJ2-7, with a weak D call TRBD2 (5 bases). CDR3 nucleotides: TGTGCCAGCAGTTTCGGGGAATACGAGCAGTACTTC. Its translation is CASSFGEYEQYF.